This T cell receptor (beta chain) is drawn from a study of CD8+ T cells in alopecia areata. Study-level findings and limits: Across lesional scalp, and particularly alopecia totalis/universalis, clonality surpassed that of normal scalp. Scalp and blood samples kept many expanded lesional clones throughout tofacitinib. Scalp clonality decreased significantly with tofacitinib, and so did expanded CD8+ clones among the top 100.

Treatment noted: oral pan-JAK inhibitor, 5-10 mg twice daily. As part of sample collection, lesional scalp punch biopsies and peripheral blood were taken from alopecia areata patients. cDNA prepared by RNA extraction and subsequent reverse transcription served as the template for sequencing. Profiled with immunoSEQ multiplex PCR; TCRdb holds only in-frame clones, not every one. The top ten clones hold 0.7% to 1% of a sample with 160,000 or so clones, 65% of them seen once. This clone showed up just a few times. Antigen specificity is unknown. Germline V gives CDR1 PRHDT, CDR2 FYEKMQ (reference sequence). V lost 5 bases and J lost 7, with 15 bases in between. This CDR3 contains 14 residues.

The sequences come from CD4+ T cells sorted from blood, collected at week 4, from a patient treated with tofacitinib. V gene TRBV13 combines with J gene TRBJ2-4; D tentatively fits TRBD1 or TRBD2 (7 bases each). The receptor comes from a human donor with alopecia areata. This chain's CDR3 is CASSPGLGGNIQYF. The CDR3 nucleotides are TGTGCCAGCAGCCCCGGACTAGGGGGCAACATTCAGTACTTC. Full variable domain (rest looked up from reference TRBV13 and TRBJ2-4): AAGVIQSPRHLIKEKRETATLKCYPIPRHDTVYWYQQGPGQDPQFLISFYEKMQSDKGSIPDRFSAQQFSDYHSELNMSSLELGDSALYFCASSPGLGGNIQYFGAGTRLSVL.